This TCR beta chain emerged from a study of blood T cell repertoires in COVID-19. Original data processing: Amplified reference gene primers provided the basis for estimating nucleated cell counts. Using immunoSEQ multiplex PCR, the repertoire was profiled, and TCRdb retains in-frame clones only, with some absent. D and trimming come from the DNA, and the V and J calls and clone size come from that table. The data hold approximately 200,000 clones, with about four fifths observed a single time. Germline assignment: CDR1 SGHDT and CDR2 YYEEEE. Trimming at V came to 4 bases and at J to 5 bases, leaving 9 bases not matched to a gene. The CDR3 is 16 residues long. This clone was counted a few times.

The source of this sequence is a man aged 60-69 years who had recovered from COVID-19. This rearrangement joins TRBV5-6 to TRBJ1-6, with 7 nucleotides matching TRBD1. The sample taken for sequencing was PBMCs or T cells enriched from blood (not recorded which). Here the CDR3 DNA reads TGTGCCAGCAGCACCAACCGGGGACAGAATAATTCACCCCTCCACTTT. This codes for CASSTNRGQNNSPLHF.